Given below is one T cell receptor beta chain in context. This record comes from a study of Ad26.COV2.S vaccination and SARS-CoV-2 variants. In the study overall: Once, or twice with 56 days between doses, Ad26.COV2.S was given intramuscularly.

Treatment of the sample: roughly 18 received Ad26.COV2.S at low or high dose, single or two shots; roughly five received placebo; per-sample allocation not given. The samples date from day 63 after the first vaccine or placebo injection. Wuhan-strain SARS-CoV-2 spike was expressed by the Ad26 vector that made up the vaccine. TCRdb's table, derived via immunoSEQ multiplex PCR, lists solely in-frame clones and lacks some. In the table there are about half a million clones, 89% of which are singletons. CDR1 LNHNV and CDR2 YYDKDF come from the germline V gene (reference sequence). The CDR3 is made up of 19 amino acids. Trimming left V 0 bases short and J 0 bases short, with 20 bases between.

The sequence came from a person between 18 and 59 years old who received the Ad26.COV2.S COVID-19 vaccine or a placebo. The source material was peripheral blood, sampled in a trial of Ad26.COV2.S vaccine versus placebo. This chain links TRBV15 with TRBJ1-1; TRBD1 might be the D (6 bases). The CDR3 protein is CATSRDSIFRGRLNTEAFF. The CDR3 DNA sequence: TGTGCCACCAGCAGAGATTCTATCTTCAGGGGTCGCCTGAACACTGAAGCTTTCTTT.